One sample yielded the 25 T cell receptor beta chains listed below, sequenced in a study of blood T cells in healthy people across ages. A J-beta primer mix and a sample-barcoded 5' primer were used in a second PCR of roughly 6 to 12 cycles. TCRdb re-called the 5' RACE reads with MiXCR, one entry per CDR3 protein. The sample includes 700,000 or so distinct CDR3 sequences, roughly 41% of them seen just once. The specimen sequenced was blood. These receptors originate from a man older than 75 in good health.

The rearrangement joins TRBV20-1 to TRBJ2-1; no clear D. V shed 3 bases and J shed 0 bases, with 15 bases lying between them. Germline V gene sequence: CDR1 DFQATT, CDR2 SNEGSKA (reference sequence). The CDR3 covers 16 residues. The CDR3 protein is CSASKNFQSSYNEQFF. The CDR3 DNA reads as TGCAGTGCTAGTAAGAATTTCCAGAGCTCCTACAATGAGCAGTTCTTC.

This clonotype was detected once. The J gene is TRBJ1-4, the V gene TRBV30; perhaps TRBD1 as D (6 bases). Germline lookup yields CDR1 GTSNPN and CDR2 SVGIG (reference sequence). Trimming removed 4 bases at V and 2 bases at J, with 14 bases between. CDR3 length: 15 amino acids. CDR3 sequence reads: CAWIFRTATNEKLFF. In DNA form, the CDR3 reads TGTGCCTGGATTTTTAGGACAGCGACTAATGAAAAACTGTTTTTT.

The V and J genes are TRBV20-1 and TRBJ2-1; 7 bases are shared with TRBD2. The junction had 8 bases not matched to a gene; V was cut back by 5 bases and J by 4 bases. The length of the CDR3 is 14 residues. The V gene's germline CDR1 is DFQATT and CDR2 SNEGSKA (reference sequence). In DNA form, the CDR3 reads TGCAGTGCTTTGACTAGCCCAACATACAATGAGCAGTTCTTC. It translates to CSALTSPTYNEQFF.

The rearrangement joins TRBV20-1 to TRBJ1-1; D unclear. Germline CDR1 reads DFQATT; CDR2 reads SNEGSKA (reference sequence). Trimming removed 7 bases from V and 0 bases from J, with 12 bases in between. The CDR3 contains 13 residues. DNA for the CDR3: TGCAGTGAAAGCGTCAAATTGAACACTGAAGCTTTCTTT. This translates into CSESVKLNTEAFF.

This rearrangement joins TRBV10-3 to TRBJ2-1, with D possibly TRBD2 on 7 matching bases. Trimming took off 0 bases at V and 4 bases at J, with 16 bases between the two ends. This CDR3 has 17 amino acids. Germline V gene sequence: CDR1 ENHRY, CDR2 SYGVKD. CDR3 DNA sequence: TGTGCCATCAGTGAGTCTCTGACTAGCAGGGGTTACAATGAGCAGTTCTTC. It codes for CAISESLTSRGYNEQFF.

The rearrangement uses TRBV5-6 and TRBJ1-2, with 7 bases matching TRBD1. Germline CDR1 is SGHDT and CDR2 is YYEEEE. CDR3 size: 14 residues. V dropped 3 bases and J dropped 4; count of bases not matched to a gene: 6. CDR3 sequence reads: CASSSDRVGYGYTF. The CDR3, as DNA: TGTGCCAGCAGCTCTGACAGGGTTGGCTATGGCTACACCTTC.

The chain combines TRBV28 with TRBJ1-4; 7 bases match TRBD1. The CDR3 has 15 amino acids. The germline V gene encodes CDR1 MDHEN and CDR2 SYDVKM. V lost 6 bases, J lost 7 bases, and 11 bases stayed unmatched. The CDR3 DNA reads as TGTGCCAGCAGGGGATGGGACTCAGGGGGTGAAAAACTGTTTTTT. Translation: CASRGWDSGGEKLFF.

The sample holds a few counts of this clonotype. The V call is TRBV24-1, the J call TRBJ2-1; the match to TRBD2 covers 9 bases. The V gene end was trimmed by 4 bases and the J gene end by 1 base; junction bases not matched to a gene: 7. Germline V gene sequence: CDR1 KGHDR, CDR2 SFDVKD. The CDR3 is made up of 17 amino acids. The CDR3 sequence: CATSEPTSGDSYNEQFF. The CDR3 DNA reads TGTGCCACCAGTGAACCGACTAGCGGAGATTCCTACAATGAGCAGTTCTTC.

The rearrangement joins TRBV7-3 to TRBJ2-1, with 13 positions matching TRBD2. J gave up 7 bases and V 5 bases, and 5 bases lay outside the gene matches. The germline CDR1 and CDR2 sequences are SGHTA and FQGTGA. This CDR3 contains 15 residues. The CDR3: CASSTTSGRLNEQFF. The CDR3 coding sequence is TGTGCCAGCAGCACGACTAGCGGGAGGTTAAATGAGCAGTTCTTC.

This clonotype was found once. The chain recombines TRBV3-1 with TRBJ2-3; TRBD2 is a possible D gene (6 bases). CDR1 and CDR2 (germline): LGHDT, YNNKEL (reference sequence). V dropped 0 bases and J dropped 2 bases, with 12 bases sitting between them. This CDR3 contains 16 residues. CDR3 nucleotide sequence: TGTGCCAGCAGCCAAGATATCACGGGGGACACAGATACGCAGTATTTT. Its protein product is CASSQDITGDTDTQYF.

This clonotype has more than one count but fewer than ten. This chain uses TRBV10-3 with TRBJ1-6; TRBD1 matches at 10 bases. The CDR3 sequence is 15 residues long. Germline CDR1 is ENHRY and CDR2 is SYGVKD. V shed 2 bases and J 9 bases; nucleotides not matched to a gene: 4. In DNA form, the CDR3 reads TGTGCCATCAGTGAGGCGACAGGGGGCGGTTCACCCCTCCACTTT. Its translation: CAISEATGGGSPLHF.

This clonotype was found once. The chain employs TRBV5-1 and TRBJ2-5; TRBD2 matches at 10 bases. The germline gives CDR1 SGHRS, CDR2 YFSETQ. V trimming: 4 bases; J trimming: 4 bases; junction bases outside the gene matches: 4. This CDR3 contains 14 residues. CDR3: CASSQGLARETQYF. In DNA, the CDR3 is TGCGCCAGCAGCCAGGGACTAGCGAGAGAGACCCAGTACTTC.

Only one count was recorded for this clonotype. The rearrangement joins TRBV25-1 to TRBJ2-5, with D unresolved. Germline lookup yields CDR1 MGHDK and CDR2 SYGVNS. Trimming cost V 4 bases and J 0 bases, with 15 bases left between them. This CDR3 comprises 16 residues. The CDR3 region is CASSGRTPVDQETQYF. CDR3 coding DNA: TGTGCCAGCAGTGGACGCACGCCGGTGGACCAAGAGACCCAGTACTTC. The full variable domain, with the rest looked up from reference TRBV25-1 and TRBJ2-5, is EADIYQTPRYLVIGTGKKITLECSQTMGHDKMYWYQQDPGMELHLIHYSYGVNSTEKGDLSSESTVSRIRTEHFPLTLESARPSHTSQYLCASSGRTPVDQETQYFGPGTRLLVL.

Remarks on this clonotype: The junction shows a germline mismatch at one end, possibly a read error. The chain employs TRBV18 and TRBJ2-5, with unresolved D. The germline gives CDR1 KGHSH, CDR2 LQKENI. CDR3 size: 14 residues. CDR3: CASLPPSSRNEQYF. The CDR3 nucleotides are TGTGCCAGCTTACCACCAAGTAGCCGCAATGAGCAGTACTTC.

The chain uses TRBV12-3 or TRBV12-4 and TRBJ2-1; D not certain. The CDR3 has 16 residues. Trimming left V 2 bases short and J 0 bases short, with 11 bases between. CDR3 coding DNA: TGTGCCAGCAGTTTACAACCGAGGAGCTCCTACAATGAGCAGTTCTTC. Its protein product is CASSLQPRSSYNEQFF.

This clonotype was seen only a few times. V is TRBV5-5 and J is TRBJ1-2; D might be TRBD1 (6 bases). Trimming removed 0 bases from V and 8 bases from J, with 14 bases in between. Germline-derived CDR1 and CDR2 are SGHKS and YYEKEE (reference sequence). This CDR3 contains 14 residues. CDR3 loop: CASSLGDMKGGYTF. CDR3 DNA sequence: TGTGCCAGCAGCTTGGGGGACATGAAGGGAGGCTACACCTTC.

The CDR3 loop is CASSWELDGEQYF. In DNA form, the CDR3 reads TGTGCCAGCAGTTGGGAGCTAGACGGGGAGCAGTACTTC. The V call is TRBV6-5, the J call TRBJ2-7, with D perhaps matching TRBD2 (5 bases). Deletions cut 4 bases from V and 7 bases from J, with 14 bases between. Per germline, CDR1 MNHEY and CDR2 SVGAGI. The CDR3 runs 13 residues.

The CDR3 loop reads CASSLRGLAGTDTQYF. The CDR3, as DNA: TGTGCCAGCAGCCTCCGCGGGCTAGCGGGGACAGATACGCAGTATTTT. This chain connects TRBV14 to TRBJ2-3; 9 bases match TRBD2. The CDR3 is 16 residues long. Germline V gene data show CDR1 as SGHDN and CDR2 as FVKESK. J gave up 3 bases and V 4 bases, and 8 bases lay outside the gene matches.

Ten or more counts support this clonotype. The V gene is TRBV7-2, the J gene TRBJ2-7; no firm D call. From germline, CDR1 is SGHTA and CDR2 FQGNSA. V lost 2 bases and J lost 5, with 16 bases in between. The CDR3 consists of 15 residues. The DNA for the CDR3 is TGTGCCAGCAGCTTAATGAGAAGTGGTTCTGACGAGCAGTACTTC. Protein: CASSLMRSGSDEQYF.

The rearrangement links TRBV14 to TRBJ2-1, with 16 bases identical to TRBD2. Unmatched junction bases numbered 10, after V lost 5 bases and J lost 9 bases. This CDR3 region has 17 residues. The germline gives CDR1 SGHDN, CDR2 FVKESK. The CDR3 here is CASSSLGLAGGQGEQFF. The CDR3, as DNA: TGTGCCAGCAGCTCCCTGGGACTAGCGGGAGGGCAGGGTGAGCAGTTCTTC.

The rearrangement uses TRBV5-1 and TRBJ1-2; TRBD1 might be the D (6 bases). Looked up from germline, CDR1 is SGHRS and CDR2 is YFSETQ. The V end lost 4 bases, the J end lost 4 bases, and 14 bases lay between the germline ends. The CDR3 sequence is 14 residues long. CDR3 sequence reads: CASSIKDSFYGYTF. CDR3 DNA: TGCGCCAGCAGCATAAAGGACAGCTTCTATGGCTACACCTTC. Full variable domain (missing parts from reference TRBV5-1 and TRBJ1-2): KAGVTQTPRYLIKTRGQQVTLSCSPISGHRSVSWYQQTPGQGLQFLFEYFSETQRNKGNFPGRFSGRQFSNSRSEMNVSTLELGDSALYLCASSIKDSFYGYTFGSGTRLTVV.

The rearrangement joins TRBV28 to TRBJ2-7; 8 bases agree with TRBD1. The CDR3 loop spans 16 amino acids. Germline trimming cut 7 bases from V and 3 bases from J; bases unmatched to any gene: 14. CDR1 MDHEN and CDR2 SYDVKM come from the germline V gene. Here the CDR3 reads CASKPPSGQARYEQYF. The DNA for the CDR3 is TGTGCCAGCAAACCCCCCTCGGGACAGGCGCGCTACGAGCAGTACTTC.

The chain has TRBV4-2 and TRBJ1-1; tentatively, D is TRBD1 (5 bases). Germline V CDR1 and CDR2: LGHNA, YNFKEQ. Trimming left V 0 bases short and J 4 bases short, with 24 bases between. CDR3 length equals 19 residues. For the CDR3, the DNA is TGTGCCAGCAGCCAAGAATTGGGGGGGAGGGTTAGTAGGGCCACTGAAGCTTTCTTT. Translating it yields CASSQELGGRVSRATEAFF.

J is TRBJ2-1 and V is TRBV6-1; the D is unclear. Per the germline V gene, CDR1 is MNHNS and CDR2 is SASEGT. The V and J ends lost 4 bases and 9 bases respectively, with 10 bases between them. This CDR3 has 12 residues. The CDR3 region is CASSGRIGEQFF. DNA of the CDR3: TGTGCCAGCAGTGGACGAATAGGTGAGCAGTTCTTC.

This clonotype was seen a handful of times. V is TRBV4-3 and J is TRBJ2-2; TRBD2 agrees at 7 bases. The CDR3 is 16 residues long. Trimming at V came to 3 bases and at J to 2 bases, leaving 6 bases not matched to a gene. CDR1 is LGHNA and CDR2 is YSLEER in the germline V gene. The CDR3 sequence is CASSQREGRNTGELFF. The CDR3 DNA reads TGCGCCAGCAGCCAGAGGGAGGGGCGAAACACCGGGGAGCTGTTTTTT.